This T cell receptor (beta chain) was retrieved from a study of blood T cell repertoires in COVID-19. At the level of the study: T cells, B-cell-depleted T cells, or PBMCs provided the cDNA or gDNA that served as material.

Per the original methods: How many nucleated cells were present was estimated from reference gene primer amplification. TCRdb's table, derived via immunoSEQ multiplex PCR, lists solely in-frame clones and lacks some. For V, J and clone size, that table is used; D and trimming come from the DNA. The sample lists fewer than 90,000 clones, 84% occurring once. With 4 bases clipped from V and 3 bases from J, the junction kept 4 bases outside the gene matches. Looked up from germline, CDR1 is LGHNA and CDR2 is YNFKEQ. The CDR3 is made up of 15 amino acids. The sequencing sample was made of peripheral blood. The chain recombines TRBV4-2 with TRBJ1-2, with TRBD1 matching over 11 bases. This clonotype originated in a human donor in a cohort sampled during active COVID-19. The CDR3 nucleotides are TGTGCCAGCAGCCCAAGGACAGGGGGCGACTATGGCTACACCTTC. This encodes CASSPRTGGDYGYTF.